The following is a T cell receptor (beta chain) sequence with its context. The sample holds a few counts of this clonotype. Its specific antigen is unknown. Within one base of it there is no much larger clone, and no base qualities were kept. Libraries came from 5' RACE. Sequencing relied on an Illumina HiSeq 2000. Template switching added a universal primer binding site, and the final cDNA carried a unique molecular identifier that allowed TCR cDNA molecules to be counted accurately. Specific primers in the conserved constant-segment region were used to synthesize first-strand cDNA for TCR alpha and beta chains. To control for contamination, each cDNA library was double barcoded with a SMART-Mk sample barcode plus Illumina barcodes. TruSeq adapter sequences, together with Illumina sample barcodes, were added in two successive PCR steps. The Illumina HiSeq platform was used with custom primers to sequence TCR alpha and beta cDNA libraries. From the authors' description of their analysis: MiGEC processed the raw reads to extract unique molecular identifiers, while MiXCR was used to determine the CDR3 positions. For each individual, recombination models were inferred using an EM algorithm with the repgenHMM and IGoR tools. The analysis of shared clonotypes was done with the tcR package in R, with sharing normalized by the product of cloneset sizes. To study raw recombination without the effects of thymic and clonal selection, out-of-frame nonproductive sequences were analyzed. TCRdb reprocessed the public reads (quality trimming at Q25 with fastp, clone calling with MiXCR) and kept in-frame beta chains. Each entry is one CDR3 protein sequence, shown with its most common DNA and genes. TCRdb's processing, not the authors' own work, is the source of the V and J calls. This sample is represented by about 240,000 distinct CDR3 sequences; over 9.5% of them were singletons. Together, the top ten hold roughly 10% of the sample.

Taken from cysteine to phenylalanine, the CDR3 has 15 residues. The kept DNA is CDR3 alone, 45 bases in frame from the first base. Ends trimmed: V by 3 bases, J by 5 bases; bases unmatched to a gene: 9. From the germline V gene (reference sequence), CDR1 is DFQATT and CDR2 is SNEGSKA. These data originate in a study of identical twins listed by TCRdb under 2016. Study-level background: The study deep-sequenced TCR alpha and beta repertoires from monozygotic twins, unrelated adults of various ages and cord blood to test whether fetal clonotypes persist. To rule out contamination, replicate twin experiments were performed at different times with different library preparation protocols.

Overall results and qualifications from the work: Invariant T cells such as MAIT and iNKT could partly confound zero-insertion analyses, though diverse VJ usage argued against this for most clonotypes. In monozygotic twins, recombination models systematically underestimated out-of-frame TCR alpha sharing, but the models matched the sharing seen between unrelated individuals. A weaker excess of twin sharing was found in beta out-of-frame sequences because the signal-to-noise ratio was lowered by fewer shared sequences. Abundant cord blood beta clonotypes had fewer insertions, young adult naive repertoires showed a similar but weaker trend, and memory repertoires showed no such trend. Because the same donors could not be followed over many years, the conclusions relied on cross-sectional statistical analysis. Compared with coincidental sharing between unrelated individuals, out-of-frame TCR alpha sequences shared between twins showed an excess of sequences with low generation probability.

Every donor in the study was a healthy Caucasian. Using Miltenyi CD45RO+ enrichment and human naive T-cell isolation kits, memory (CD45RO+) and naive T cells were isolated from PBMC. The source is a man aged 50 to 59 in good health. Rearrangement joined TRBV20-1 to TRBJ2-3, with 9 bases in between that match TRBD2. Source material: memory T cells sorted from blood. Reading the label with the study, this specimen's cell subset or site is: CD45RO+ enriched T cells. The CDR3 reads as follows: CSARRASGKVDTQYF. The DNA sequence reads TGCAGTGCTAGGAGGGCTAGCGGGAAGGTAGATACGCAGTATTTT.